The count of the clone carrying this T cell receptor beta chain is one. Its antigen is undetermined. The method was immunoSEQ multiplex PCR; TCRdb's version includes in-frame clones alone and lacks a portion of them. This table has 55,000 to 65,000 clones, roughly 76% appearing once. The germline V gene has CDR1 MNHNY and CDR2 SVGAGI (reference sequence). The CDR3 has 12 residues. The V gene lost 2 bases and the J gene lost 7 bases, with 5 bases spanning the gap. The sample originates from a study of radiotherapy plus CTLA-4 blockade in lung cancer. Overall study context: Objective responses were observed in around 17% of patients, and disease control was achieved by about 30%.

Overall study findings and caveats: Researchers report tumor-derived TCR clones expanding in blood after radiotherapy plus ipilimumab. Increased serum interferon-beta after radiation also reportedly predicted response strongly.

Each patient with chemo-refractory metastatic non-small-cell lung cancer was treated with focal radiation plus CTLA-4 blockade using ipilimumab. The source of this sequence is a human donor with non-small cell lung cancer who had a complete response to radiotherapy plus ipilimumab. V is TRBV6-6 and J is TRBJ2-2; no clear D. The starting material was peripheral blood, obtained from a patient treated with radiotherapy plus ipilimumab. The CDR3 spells CASSYLGGELFF. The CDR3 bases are TGTGCCAGCAGTTACCTAGGCGGGGAGCTGTTTTTT.